Sequencing of this TCR beta chain was carried out in a study of T cell repertoires in cytomegalovirus infection. Turning to the study itself: It can be stated that public TCR beta signatures indicated CMV infection as well as a matching HLA type.

Study conclusions and caveats: The ex vivo response was dominated by HLA-C-restricted CMV-specific TCR beta clonotypes. Accumulated public TCR beta family frequency recognized individuals carrying CMV together with the relevant HLA.

The CDR3 has 16 residues. The germline V gene has CDR1 SNHLY and CDR2 FYNNEI. V was clipped by 6 bases and J by 1 base; unmatched bases: 6. TCRdb ran MiXCR on the reads and lists one entry per CDR3 protein. Here the sample spans approximately 750,000 distinct CDR3 sequences, less than 40% being singletons. This clonotype was seen a few times. Its antigen remains unknown. The source of this sequence is a human donor in good health (CMV status not recorded). Some clones in this sample may be carry-over from other donors' samples. V is TRBV2 and J is TRBJ1-5; TRBD1 agrees at 10 bases. The material sequenced was PBMCs. In DNA, the CDR3 is TGTGCCAGCAGACGACAGGGGGCAAGGAGCAATCAGCCCCAGCATTTT. Its protein product is CASRRQGARSNQPQHF.